This T cell receptor beta chain comes out of a study of PD-1 blockade in classical Hodgkin lymphoma. Study-level findings and limits: Newly diagnosed patients were reported to exhibit reduced baseline TCR diversity relative to healthy donors.

Concerning this clone itself: The antigen remains undetermined.

The time point is: newly diagnosed, previously untreated cHL patient sample. Magnetic negative selection of thawed PBMCs was the method by which CD4+ T cells were purified. Comparison relied on PBMCs that came from newly diagnosed, untreated classical Hodgkin lymphoma. Libraries were prepared by immunoSEQ multiplex PCR; TCRdb keeps only in-frame clonotypes and omits some of them. Of under 35,000 clones in the sample, about 88% were seen once. The CDR3 has 17 amino acids. Germline values: CDR1 SGHDN, CDR2 FVKESK. V lost 4 bases, J lost 8 bases, and 14 bases stayed unmatched. This receptor was obtained from a human donor with classical Hodgkin lymphoma. The rearrangement joins TRBV14 to TRBJ2-3, with 11 bases identical to TRBD2. The specimen was CD4+ T cells from blood. The CDR3 sequence is CASSLFTTSGIKSTQYF. The CDR3 DNA follows: TGTGCCAGCAGCCTCTTTACGACTAGCGGGATAAAGAGTACGCAGTATTTT.